These 29 T cell receptor beta chains were all obtained from the same sample, sequenced in a study of T cell clonotyping in hematopoietic cell transplantation. Clones were sequenced by immunoSEQ multiplex PCR, and TCRdb holds only the in-frame ones, with some missing. The sample yields about 6,700 clones, roughly 35% seen once. The input for sequencing was peripheral blood mononuclear cells, taken 30 days after allogeneic stem cell transplant. These receptors originate from a female patient in her 60s who had an allogeneic stem cell transplant, so the T cells may come from the graft donor. Some clones in this sample may be carry-over from other donors' samples.

V is TRBV30 and J is TRBJ2-7; the D gene could be TRBD1 or TRBD2 (5 bases each). Looked up from germline, CDR1 is GTSNPN and CDR2 is SVGIG (reference sequence). The CDR3 loop spans 13 amino acids. Trimming stripped 4 bases from V and 2 bases from J, with 12 bases between. Here the CDR3 reads CAWISGLTYEQYF. The CDR3 nucleotides read TGTGCCTGGATTTCGGGGCTTACCTACGAGCAGTACTTC.

The sample holds a few counts of this clone. The chain employs TRBV4-1 and TRBJ2-3, with D unresolved. Per the germline V gene, CDR1 is MGHRA and CDR2 is YSYEKL. Trimming took 1 base from V and 2 from J, leaving 10 bases between them. The CDR3 has 15 amino acids. The CDR3 coding sequence is TGCGCCAGCAGCCAAGGAACATTAGACACAGATACGCAGTATTTT. Encoded protein: CASSQGTLDTDTQYF.

The chain links TRBV7-2 to TRBJ1-6; no reliable D call. The CDR3 consists of 16 residues. The germline CDR1 and CDR2 sequences are SGHTA and FQGNSA. Trimming cost V 1 base and J 7 bases, with 14 bases left between them. The CDR3 is CASSLDQASRNSPLHF. DNA of the CDR3: TGTGCCAGCAGCTTAGACCAGGCCAGCCGAAATTCACCCCTCCACTTT. The whole variable domain, remainder taken from reference TRBV7-2 and TRBJ1-6, is GAGVSQSPSNKVTEKGKDVELRCDPISGHTALYWYRQSLGQGLEFLIYFQGNSAPDKSGLPSDRFSAERTGGSVSTLTIQRTQQEDSAVYLCASSLDQASRNSPLHFGNGTRLTVT.

The chain recombines TRBV29-1 with TRBJ1-1; D gene unclear. This CDR3 has 14 residues. V lost 4 bases and J 5 bases, leaving 17 bases between the germline ends. Germline CDR1 is SQVTM and CDR2 is ANQGSEA. The CDR3 DNA sequence: TGCAGCGTTGGGTTTCTCCGACGTATGACTGAAGCTTTCTTT. Protein sequence: CSVGFLRRMTEAFF. Supplemented by reference TRBV29-1 and TRBJ1-1, the full variable domain reads SAVISQKPSRDICQRGTSLTIQCQVDSQVTMMFWYRQQPGQSLTLIATANQGSEATYESGFVIDKFPISRPNLTFSTLTVSNMSPEDSSIYLCSVGFLRRMTEAFFGQGTRLTVV.

V usage is TRBV4-1 and J usage is TRBJ2-7, with no clear D. With 4 bases removed from V and 3 bases from J, the gap between germline ends came to 19 bases. Germline CDR1 and CDR2: MGHRA and YSYEKL. The CDR3 length is 16 residues. The CDR3 loop is CASSPGTVGWIYEQYF. CDR3 DNA sequence: TGCGCCAGCAGCCCGGGCACGGTGGGTTGGATCTACGAGCAGTACTTC.

This clone showed up just once. The rearrangement links TRBV30 to TRBJ2-7; the D gene is possibly TRBD2 (6 bases). Trimming removed 8 bases at V and 0 bases at J, with 20 bases between. CDR1 is GTSNPN and CDR2 is SVGIG in the germline V gene (reference sequence). This CDR3 has 15 amino acids. The CDR3 region is CAGFFPGLYSYEQYF. CDR3 coding DNA: TGTGCCGGCTTCTTTCCGGGACTGTACTCCTACGAGCAGTACTTC.

The gene calls are TRBV30 and TRBJ2-7; 8 nucleotides match TRBD2. The V segment lost 3 bases and the J segment 2 bases; nucleotides outside the gene matches: 15. The CDR3 has 17 residues. Germline loops: CDR1 GTSNPN, CDR2 SVGIG (reference sequence). Here the CDR3 DNA reads TGTGCCTGGAGCGCGGCCTCGGGAGGGCGTCCCCCCTACGAGCAGTACTTC. This translates into CAWSAASGGRPPYEQYF. The full variable domain, completed using reference TRBV30 and TRBJ2-7, is SQTIHQWPATLVQPVGSPLSLECTVEGTSNPNLYWYRQAAGRGLQLLFYSVGIGQISSEVPQNLSASRPQDRQFILSSKKLLLSDSGFYLCAWSAASGGRPPYEQYFGPGTRLTVT.

In DNA form, the CDR3 reads TGTGCCAGCAGTGGACAGGGAGGGACTTGGGGGTCACCCCTCCACTTT. Residues: CASSGQGGTWGSPLHF. V and J are TRBV2 and TRBJ1-6; 7 nucleotides line up with TRBD1. Trimming removed 4 bases from V and 10 bases from J; junction bases left unmatched: 13. The CDR3 runs to 16 residues. Per the germline V gene, CDR1 is SNHLY and CDR2 is FYNNEI.

J is TRBJ1-4 and V is TRBV30; 7 nucleotides align to TRBD1. Germline values: CDR1 GTSNPN, CDR2 SVGIG (reference sequence). V lost 3 bases, J lost 8 bases, and 9 bases stayed unmatched. The CDR3 length is 14 residues. The CDR3 is CAWSAQGVPEKLFF. The CDR3 DNA follows: TGTGCCTGGAGCGCCCAGGGGGTGCCCGAAAAACTGTTTTTT.

This clone was picked up a small number of times. V gene TRBV6-5 combines with J gene TRBJ2-7, with 7 positions matching TRBD1. CDR3 length: 14 amino acids. The V and J ends lost 4 bases and 3 bases, in that order; junction bases with no gene match: 6. Germline V CDR1 and CDR2: MNHEY, SVGAGI. Written as DNA, the CDR3 is TGTGCCAGCAGTTGGAAGACAGGGAACTACGAGCAGTACTTC. It translates to CASSWKTGNYEQYF.

CDR3 DNA sequence: TGTGCCAGCAGTGTATCGGGGACCCAGTACTTC. This translates into CASSVSGTQYF. The chain uses TRBV2 and TRBJ2-5; no definite D call. Trimming removed 4 bases at V and 7 bases at J, with 7 bases between. CDR3 size: 11 residues. Germline values: CDR1 SNHLY, CDR2 FYNNEI.

This clone has more than one count but fewer than ten. This chain's CDR3 is CASSHVGGFGYTF. The CDR3 coding sequence is TGCGCCAGCAGCCACGTCGGCGGCTTTGGCTACACCTTC. This chain connects TRBV4-3 to TRBJ1-2, with D hard to call. Germline CDR1 is LGHNA and CDR2 is YSLEER. V lost 3 bases, J lost 7 bases, and 12 bases lay in between. The CDR3 runs to 13 residues.

The genes are TRBV5-6 and TRBJ1-2; no clear D. The ends were cut back, 2 bases at V and 7 bases at J, with 6 bases in the middle. This CDR3 comprises 11 residues. Looked up from germline, CDR1 is SGHDT and CDR2 is YYEEEE. The CDR3 nucleotides read TGTGCCAGCAGCTTAAAAATTGGCTACACCTTC. The encoded protein is CASSLKIGYTF.

This clone was detected a few times. The rearrangement links TRBV30 to TRBJ2-7; D possibly corresponds to TRBD1 (7 bases). The CDR3 runs 12 residues. The germline V and J ends were trimmed by 1 base and 9 bases, with 13 bases remaining between them. Looked up from germline, CDR1 is GTSNPN and CDR2 is SVGIG (reference sequence). DNA for the CDR3: TGTGCCTGGAGTGCAGGGGGGCTCGGGCAGTACTTC. It translates to CAWSAGGLGQYF.

The chain employs TRBV30 and TRBJ2-7; D is uncertain. CDR3 size: 13 residues. With 0 bases removed from V and 1 base from J, the gap between germline ends came to 7 bases. Germline-derived CDR1 and CDR2 are GTSNPN and SVGIG (reference sequence). Written as DNA, the CDR3 is TGTGCCTGGAGTGTACGCCTTTCCTACGAGCAGTACTTC. This translates into CAWSVRLSYEQYF.

V and J are TRBV27 and TRBJ2-7; D is perhaps TRBD1 or TRBD2 (5 bases each). Trimming removed 5 bases at V and 4 bases at J, with 15 bases between. The CDR3 covers 14 residues. Germline V gene data show CDR1 as MNHEY and CDR2 as SMNVEV (reference sequence). CDR3 DNA sequence: TGTGCCAGCAGTACGCGTAGAGGGGATTACGAGCAGTACTTC. Translated: CASSTRRGDYEQYF.

Details on this clone: An end of the junction differs from the germline gene, which may be a read error. The chain uses TRBV7-8 and TRBJ1-2, with D perhaps TRBD1 (6 bases). The CDR3 contains 14 residues. The germline gives CDR1 SGHVS, CDR2 FQNEAQ. The DNA for the CDR3 is TGTGCCGGCAGCTCCCAGGGGACGGTATATGGCTACACCTTC. It is translated as CAGSSQGTVYGYTF.

V and J are TRBV5-6 and TRBJ2-7; D perhaps matches TRBD1 (6 bases). V was cut by 4 bases and J by 2 bases, with 13 bases left in between. Germline V gene sequence: CDR1 SGHDT, CDR2 YYEEEE. This CDR3 comprises 14 residues. Written as DNA, the CDR3 is TGTGCCAGCAGCCGGGACATGTCCCCCTACGAGCAGTACTTC. Translated, it gives CASSRDMSPYEQYF.

The chain recombines TRBV30 with TRBJ2-5; maybe TRBD2 (6 bases). This CDR3 is built from 13 residues. Trimming removed 0 bases at V and 5 bases at J, with 10 bases between. From germline, CDR1 is GTSNPN and CDR2 SVGIG (reference sequence). The CDR3 is CAWSVPGAETQYF. In DNA, the CDR3 is TGTGCCTGGAGTGTACCGGGAGCGGAGACCCAGTACTTC.

The sample holds a few counts of this clone. V is TRBV23-1 and J is TRBJ2-3, with 7 bases lining up with TRBD1. TRBV23-1 is an ORF, and what it does is uncertain. This CDR3 has 16 residues. The trim removed 2 bases at V and 0 bases at J, leaving 5 bases unmatched. CDR3 bases: TGCGCCAGCAGTCAAGACAGGGACCAAAGCACAGATACGCAGTATTTT. This encodes CASSQDRDQSTDTQYF.

The chain employs TRBV30 and TRBJ2-3; 10 bases map to TRBD1. Germline values: CDR1 GTSNPN, CDR2 SVGIG (reference sequence). The V gene end was trimmed by 1 base and the J gene end by 4 bases; junction bases not matched to a gene: 5. This CDR3 region has 15 residues. CDR3 nucleotide sequence: TGTGCCTGGAGTGCCGGGACAGGGGACGCAGATACGCAGTATTTT. Translating gives CAWSAGTGDADTQYF.

This sequence joins TRBV29-1 and TRBJ2-5; 8 positions match TRBD1. The J call may not be correct, given that the DNA end is closer to TRBJ2-7. The length of the CDR3 is 14 residues. Germline values: CDR1 SQVTM, CDR2 ANQGSEA. The CDR3 sequence is CSVGTGSISYEQYF. CDR3 sequence (DNA): TGCAGCGTTGGGACAGGGAGTATCTCCTACGAGCAGTACTTC.

The rearrangement links TRBV30 to TRBJ1-2; D call uncertain. Germline lookup yields CDR1 GTSNPN and CDR2 SVGIG (reference sequence). V gave up 2 bases and J gave up 5 bases, with 6 bases separating them. There are 11 residues in the CDR3. The CDR3 bases are TGTGCCTGGAGTCGAGGTTATGGCTACACCTTC. It encodes CAWSRGYGYTF. The whole variable domain, filled in from reference TRBV30 and TRBJ1-2, reads SQTIHQWPATLVQPVGSPLSLECTVEGTSNPNLYWYRQAAGRGLQLLFYSVGIGQISSEVPQNLSASRPQDRQFILSSKKLLLSDSGFYLCAWSRGYGYTFGSGTRLTVV.

This chain connects TRBV30 to TRBJ2-7, with 11 bases that match TRBD2. Germline V gives CDR1 GTSNPN, CDR2 SVGIG (reference sequence). The junction had 7 bases not matched to a gene; V was cut back by 3 bases and J by 0 bases. This CDR3 comprises 16 residues. Written as DNA, the CDR3 is TGTGCCTGGAGGGGGTTGGGACTAGCGGACTCCTACGAGCAGTACTTC. Translating it yields CAWRGLGLADSYEQYF.

The chain links TRBV30 to TRBJ1-3; D unresolved. The CDR3 extends over 15 amino acids. Germline loops: CDR1 GTSNPN, CDR2 SVGIG (reference sequence). V was clipped by 0 bases and J by 0 bases, with 9 bases between them. In DNA, the CDR3 is TGTGCCTGGAGTGTACGGTGGGTCTCTGGAAACACCATATATTTT. It codes for CAWSVRWVSGNTIYF.

The chain links TRBV29-1 to TRBJ1-3, with D unresolved. Germline assignment: CDR1 SQVTM and CDR2 ANQGSEA. Trimming removed 6 bases from V and 4 bases from J, with 7 bases in between. The CDR3 is made up of 11 amino acids. DNA of the CDR3: TGCAGCGTCCTCGTCGGAAACACCATATATTTT. It is translated as CSVLVGNTIYF.

By sample fraction, this clone is large. V usage is TRBV4-1 and J usage is TRBJ2-7, with TRBD1 identical over 7 bases. Germline-derived CDR1 and CDR2 are MGHRA and YSYEKL. V lost 1 base, J lost 1 base, and 7 bases stayed unmatched. CDR3 size: 16 residues. CDR3 in DNA: TGCGCCAGCAGCCAAGGGGACAGTCCTTTTTCCTACGAGCAGTACTTC. Residues: CASSQGDSPFSYEQYF.

This clone ranks as large. The rearrangement joins TRBV5-6 to TRBJ2-1, with D possibly matching TRBD2 (5 bases). Germline values: CDR1 SGHDT, CDR2 YYEEEE. The CDR3 has 14 residues. With 6 bases removed from V and 8 bases from J, the gap between germline ends came to 18 bases. CDR3 in DNA: TGTGCCAGCAACCCCTGGGGAGAGCGAGATGAGCAGTTCTTC. As protein: CASNPWGERDEQFF. The variable domain in full, with the rest retrieved from reference TRBV5-6 and TRBJ2-1, is DAGVTQSPTHLIKTRGQQVTLRCSPKSGHDTVSWYQQALGQGPQFIFQYYEEEERQRGNFPDRFSGHQFPNYSSELNVNALLLGDSALYLCASNPWGERDEQFFGPGTRLTVL.

By share of the sample, this clone is medium-sized. The chain recombines TRBV5-5 with TRBJ1-6; 12 bases are a match to TRBD1. The CDR3 runs to 15 residues. With V trimmed by 0 bases and J by 19 bases, 11 bases remained unmatched. The germline gives CDR1 SGHKS, CDR2 YYEKEE (reference sequence). The CDR3 DNA follows: TGTGCCAGCAGCTTGGGATGGGACAGGGGGCGAGGCGGTCACTTT. Translated: CASSLGWDRGRGGHF.